This is a list of T cell receptor beta chains from one sample in a study of regulatory and conventional T cells in RAG deficiency. Generated by immunoSEQ multiplex PCR, the TCRdb table keeps only in-frame clones and is missing some. The data contain roughly 30,000 clones, under 95% of them seen just once; the ten biggest clones take up around 0.82%. This same sample was also taken into another study, of regulatory T cells.

The specimen sequenced was Tregs sorted from blood. The source of these receptors is a human donor in good health. CDR3s leave out the opening cysteine and the closing phenylalanine or tryptophan.

TRBV5-8,ASSGEGRSNQPQH
TRBV4-2,ASSQAKSRFPGEKLF
TRBV2,ASSVNMGTNEKLF
TRBV6-5,ASSFDGYYGYT
TRBV6-1,ASRATGNIQY
TRBV6-6,ASSYAAGADNEQF
TRBV6-1,ASTGQPYGYT
TRBV5-4,ASSLPGAEETQY
TRBV19,ASSIWGRTYGYT
TRBV18,ASSLLRDSYGYT
TRBV19,ASSSLSNSPLH
TRBV28,ASTSQAGTRGYNEQF
TRBV12-5,ASGLGQTGATEAF
TRBV28,ASSFGGRSTEAF
TRBV21-1,ASSKVIDRGQVQV
TRBV7-2,ASSLRANTGELF
TRBV19,ASRDNGQRDTIY
TRBV2,ASSEALRGVLRNQPQH
TRBV6-4,ASSDSIEDGFSTNQPQH
TRBV5-4,ASSREKGARGNTIY
TRBV7-2,ASSPRGNTIY
TRBV18,ASSPSSRDRSGANVLT
TRBV9,ASSVSYNEQF
TRBV4-2,ASSPLELAGSLNTGELF
TRBV19,ASSTLDGTGVYGYT
TRBV5-1,ASMGTKKYNEQF
TRBV11-2,ASSRDPGGISSYNEQF
TRBV30,AWSGDLGTEAF
TRBV30,AWVYSDGRSPLH
TRBV7-8,ASSFGTAIRIYGYT
TRBV4-2,ASSQGGISYEQY
TRBV27,ASSFTTSGASTDTQY
TRBV10-3,AISVPGGGSYGYT
TRBV7-6,ASRAGTTTGELF
TRBV6-1,ASSTRGTTDTQY
TRBV5-1,ASSLRTTSGANVLT
TRBV30,AWIQEFTDTQY
TRBV29-1,SVAPTRGLRGTRGYT
TRBV19,ASSIAGFSNYGYT
TRBV5-6,ASSLPGGGETQY
TRBV6-1,ASSEAVVGETQY
TRBV7-8,ASSRQGMNQPQH
TRBV19,ASSKPGQGAGELF
TRBV11-2,ASSHPGAGGYNEQF
TRBV4-1,ASTSGGRRNTIY
TRBV7-9,ASSPRTTNYGYT
TRBV6-4,ASSDRSGGTIDTQY
TRBV7-3,ASSLQGGTEAF
TRBV7-3,ASSSATSAAGTQY
TRBV5-1,ASSAGRLDRALETQY
TRBV12-5,ASGLQSSYNEQF
TRBV9,ASSVATANTEAF
TRBV7-3,ASSLSGGYTGELF
TRBV29-1,SVERVNEQF
TRBV7-8,ASSRGGGTDTQY